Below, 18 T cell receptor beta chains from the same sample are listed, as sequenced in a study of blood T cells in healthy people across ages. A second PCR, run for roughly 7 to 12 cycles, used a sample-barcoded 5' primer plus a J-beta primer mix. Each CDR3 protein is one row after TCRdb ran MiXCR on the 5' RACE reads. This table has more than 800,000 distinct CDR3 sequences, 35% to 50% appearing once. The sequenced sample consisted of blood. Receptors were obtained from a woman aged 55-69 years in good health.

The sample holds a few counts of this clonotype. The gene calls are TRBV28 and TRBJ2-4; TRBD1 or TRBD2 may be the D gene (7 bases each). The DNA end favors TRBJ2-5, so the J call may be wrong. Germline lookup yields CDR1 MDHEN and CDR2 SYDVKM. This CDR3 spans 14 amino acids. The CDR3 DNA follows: TGTGCCAGCAGTTCAGCAGGGGGGGGGGAGACCCAGTACTTC. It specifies CASSSAGGGETQYF.

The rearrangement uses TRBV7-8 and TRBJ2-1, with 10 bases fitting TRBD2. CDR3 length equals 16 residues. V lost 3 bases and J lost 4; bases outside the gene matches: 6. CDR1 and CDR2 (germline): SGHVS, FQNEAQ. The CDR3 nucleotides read TGTGCCAGCAGCTTCCGAGCGGGAGGGAGGTACAATGAGCAGTTCTTC. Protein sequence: CASSFRAGGRYNEQFF.

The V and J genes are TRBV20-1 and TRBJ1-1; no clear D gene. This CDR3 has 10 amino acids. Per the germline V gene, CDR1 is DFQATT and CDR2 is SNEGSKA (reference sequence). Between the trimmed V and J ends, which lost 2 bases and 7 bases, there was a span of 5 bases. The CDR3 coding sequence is TGCAGTGCTAGATTGGTTGAAGCTTTCTTT. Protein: CSARLVEAFF.

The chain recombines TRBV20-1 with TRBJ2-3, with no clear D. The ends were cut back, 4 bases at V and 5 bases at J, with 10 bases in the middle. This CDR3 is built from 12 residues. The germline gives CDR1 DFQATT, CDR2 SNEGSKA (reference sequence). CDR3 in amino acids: CSAIATVDTQYF. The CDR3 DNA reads TGCAGTGCTATCGCCACCGTAGATACGCAGTATTTT.

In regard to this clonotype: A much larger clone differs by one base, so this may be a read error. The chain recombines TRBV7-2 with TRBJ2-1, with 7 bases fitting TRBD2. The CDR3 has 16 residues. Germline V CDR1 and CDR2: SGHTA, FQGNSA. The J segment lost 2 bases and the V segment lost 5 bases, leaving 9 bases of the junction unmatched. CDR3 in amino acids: CASSPDGGSTYNEQFF. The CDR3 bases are TGTGCCAGCAGCCCAGACGGCGGGAGTACCTACAATGAGCAGTTCTTC.

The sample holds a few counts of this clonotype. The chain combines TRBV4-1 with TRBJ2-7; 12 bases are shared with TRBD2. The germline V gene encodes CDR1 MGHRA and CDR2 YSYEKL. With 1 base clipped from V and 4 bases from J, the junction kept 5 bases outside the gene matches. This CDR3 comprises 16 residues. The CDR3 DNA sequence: TGCGCCAGCAGCCAAGCCCAGACTAGCGGGAGTTACGAGCAGTACTTC. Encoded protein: CASSQAQTSGSYEQYF.

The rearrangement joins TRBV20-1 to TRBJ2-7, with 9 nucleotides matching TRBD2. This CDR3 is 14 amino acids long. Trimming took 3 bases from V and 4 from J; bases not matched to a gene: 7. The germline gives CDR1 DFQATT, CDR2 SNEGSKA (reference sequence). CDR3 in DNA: TGCAGTGCTAGTGGCGGCGGGAGGGGATACGAGCAGTACTTC. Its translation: CSASGGGRGYEQYF.

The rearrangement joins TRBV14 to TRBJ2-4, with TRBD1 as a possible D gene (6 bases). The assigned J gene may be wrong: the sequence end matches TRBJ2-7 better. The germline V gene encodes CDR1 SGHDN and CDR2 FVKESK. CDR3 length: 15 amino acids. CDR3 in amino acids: CASSQRDRLYYEQYF. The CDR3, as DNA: TGTGCCAGCAGCCAACGTGACAGGCTGTACTACGAGCAGTACTTC.

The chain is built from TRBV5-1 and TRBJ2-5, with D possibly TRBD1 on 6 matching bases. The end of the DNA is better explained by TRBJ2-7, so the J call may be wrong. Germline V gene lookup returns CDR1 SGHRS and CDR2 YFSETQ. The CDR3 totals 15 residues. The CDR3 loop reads CASSPGQLGVDEQYF. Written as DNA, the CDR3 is TGCGCCAGCAGCCCCGGACAGTTGGGTGTGGACGAGCAGTACTTC.

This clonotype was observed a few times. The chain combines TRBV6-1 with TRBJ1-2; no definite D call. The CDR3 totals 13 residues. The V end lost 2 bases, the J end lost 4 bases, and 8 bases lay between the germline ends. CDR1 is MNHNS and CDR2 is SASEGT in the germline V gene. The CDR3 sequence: CASSEWQAYGYTF. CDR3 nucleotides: TGTGCCAGCAGTGAATGGCAGGCCTATGGCTACACCTTC.

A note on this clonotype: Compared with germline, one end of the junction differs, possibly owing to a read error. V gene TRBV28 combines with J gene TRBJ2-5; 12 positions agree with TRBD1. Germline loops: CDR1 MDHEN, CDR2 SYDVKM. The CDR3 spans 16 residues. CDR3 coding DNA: TGTGCCAGCTCACGAATCCGGGACAGGGGGCGTGAGACCCGGTACTTC. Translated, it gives CASSRIRDRGRETRYF.

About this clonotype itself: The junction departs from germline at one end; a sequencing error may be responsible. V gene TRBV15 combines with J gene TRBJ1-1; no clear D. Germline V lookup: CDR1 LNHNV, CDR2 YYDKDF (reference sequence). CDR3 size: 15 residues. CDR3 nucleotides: TGTGCCGCCAGCAGAGCCGTGACGGGGAACACTGAAGCTTTCTTT. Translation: CAASRAVTGNTEAFF.

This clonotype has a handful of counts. The DNA for the CDR3 is TGTGCCATCAGTGGAACTGACAGGGGAAAAGAGACCCAGTACTTC. Residues: CAISGTDRGKETQYF. The chain has TRBV10-3 and TRBJ2-5; 8 bases agree with TRBD1. With V trimmed by 4 bases and J by 3 bases, 7 bases remained unmatched. The germline gives CDR1 ENHRY, CDR2 SYGVKD. This CDR3 has 15 residues.

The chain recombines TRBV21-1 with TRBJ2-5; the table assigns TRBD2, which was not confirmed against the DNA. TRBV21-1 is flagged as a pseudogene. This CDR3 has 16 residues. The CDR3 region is CASSKASGRGQETQYF. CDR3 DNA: TGTGCCAGCAGCAAAGCTAGCGGGCGGGGCCAAGAGACCCAGTACTTC.

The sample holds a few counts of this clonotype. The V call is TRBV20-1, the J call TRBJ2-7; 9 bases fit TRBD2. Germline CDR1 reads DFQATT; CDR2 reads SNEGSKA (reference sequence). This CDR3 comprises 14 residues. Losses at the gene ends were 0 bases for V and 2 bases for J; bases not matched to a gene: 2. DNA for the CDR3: TGCAGTGCTAGAGATAGCGGGAGTGCCTACGAGCAGTACTTC. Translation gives CSARDSGSAYEQYF.

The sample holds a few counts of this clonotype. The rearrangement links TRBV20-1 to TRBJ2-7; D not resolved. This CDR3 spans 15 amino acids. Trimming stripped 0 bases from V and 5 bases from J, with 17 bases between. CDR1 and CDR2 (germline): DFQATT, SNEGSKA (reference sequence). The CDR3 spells CSARDIAGLSHEQYF. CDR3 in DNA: TGCAGTGCTAGAGATATTGCCGGGCTCTCACACGAGCAGTACTTC.

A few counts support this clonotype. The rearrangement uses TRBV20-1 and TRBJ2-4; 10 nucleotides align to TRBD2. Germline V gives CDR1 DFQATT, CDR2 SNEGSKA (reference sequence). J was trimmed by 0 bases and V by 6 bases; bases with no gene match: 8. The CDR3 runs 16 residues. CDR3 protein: CSASGRAEGAKNIQYF. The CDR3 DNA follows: TGCAGTGCCAGCGGGAGGGCCGAGGGAGCCAAAAACATTCAGTACTTC.

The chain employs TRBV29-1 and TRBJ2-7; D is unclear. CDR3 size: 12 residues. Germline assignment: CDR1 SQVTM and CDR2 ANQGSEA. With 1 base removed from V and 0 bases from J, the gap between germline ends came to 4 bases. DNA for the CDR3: TGCAGCGTTGAAGGACACTCCTACGAGCAGTACTTC. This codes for CSVEGHSYEQYF.